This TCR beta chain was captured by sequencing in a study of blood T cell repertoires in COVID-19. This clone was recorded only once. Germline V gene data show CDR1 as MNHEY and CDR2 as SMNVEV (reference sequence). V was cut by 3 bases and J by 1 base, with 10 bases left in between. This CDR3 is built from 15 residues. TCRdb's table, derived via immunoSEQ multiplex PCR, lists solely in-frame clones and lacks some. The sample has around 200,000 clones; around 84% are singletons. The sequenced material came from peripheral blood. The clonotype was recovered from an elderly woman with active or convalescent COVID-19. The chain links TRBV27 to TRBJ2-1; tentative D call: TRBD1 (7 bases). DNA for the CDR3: TGTGCCAGCAGTTTGGAGGGACAGTCCTACAATGAGCAGTTCTTC. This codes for CASSLEGQSYNEQFF.